This T cell receptor beta chain was found in a study of blood T cell repertoires in COVID-19. Only in-frame clones appear in the TCRdb table, and some are missing; sequencing was by immunoSEQ multiplex PCR. The sample includes approximately 200,000 clones, 75% to 90% seen only once; the top ten take approximately 1%. Unmatched junction bases numbered 0, after V lost 8 bases and J lost 0 bases. CDR1 and CDR2 (germline): SGHRS, YFSETQ. The CDR3 extends over 12 amino acids. This chain links TRBV5-1 with TRBJ1-2, with 8 bases fitting TRBD1. This sequence was found in a young man with acute or convalescent COVID-19. Sequenced sample: peripheral blood. In nucleotides, the CDR3 is TGCGCCAGGACAGGGGCTAACTATGGCTACACCTTC. It is translated as CARTGANYGYTF.